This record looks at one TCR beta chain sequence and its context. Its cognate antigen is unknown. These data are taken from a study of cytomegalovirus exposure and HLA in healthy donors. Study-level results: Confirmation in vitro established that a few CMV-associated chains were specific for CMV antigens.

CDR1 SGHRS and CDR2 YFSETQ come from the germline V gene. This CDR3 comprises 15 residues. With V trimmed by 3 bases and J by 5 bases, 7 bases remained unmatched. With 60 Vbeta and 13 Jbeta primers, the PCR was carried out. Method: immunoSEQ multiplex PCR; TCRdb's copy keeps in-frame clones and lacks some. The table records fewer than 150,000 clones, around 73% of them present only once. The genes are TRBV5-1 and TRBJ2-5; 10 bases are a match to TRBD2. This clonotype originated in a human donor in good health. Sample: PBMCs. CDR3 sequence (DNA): TGCGCCAGCAGCTGGAGCGGGGGGGCCGGGGAGACCCAGTACTTC. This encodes CASSWSGGAGETQYF.